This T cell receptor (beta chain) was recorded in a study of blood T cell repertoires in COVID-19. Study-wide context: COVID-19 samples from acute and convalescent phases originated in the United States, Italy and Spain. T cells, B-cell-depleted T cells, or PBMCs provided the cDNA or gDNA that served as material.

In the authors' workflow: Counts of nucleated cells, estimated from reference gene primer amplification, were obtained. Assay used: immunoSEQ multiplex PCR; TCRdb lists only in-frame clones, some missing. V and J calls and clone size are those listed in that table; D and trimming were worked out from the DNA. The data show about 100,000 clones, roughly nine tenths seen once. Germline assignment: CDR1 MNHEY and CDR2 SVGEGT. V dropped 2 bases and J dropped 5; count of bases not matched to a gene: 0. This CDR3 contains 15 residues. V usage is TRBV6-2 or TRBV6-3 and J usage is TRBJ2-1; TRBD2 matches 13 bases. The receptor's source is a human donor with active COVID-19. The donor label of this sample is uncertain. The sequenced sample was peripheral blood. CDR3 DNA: TGTGCCAGCAGTTACGGGACTAGCGGGGACAATGAGCAGTTCTTC. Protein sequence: CASSYGTSGDNEQFF.